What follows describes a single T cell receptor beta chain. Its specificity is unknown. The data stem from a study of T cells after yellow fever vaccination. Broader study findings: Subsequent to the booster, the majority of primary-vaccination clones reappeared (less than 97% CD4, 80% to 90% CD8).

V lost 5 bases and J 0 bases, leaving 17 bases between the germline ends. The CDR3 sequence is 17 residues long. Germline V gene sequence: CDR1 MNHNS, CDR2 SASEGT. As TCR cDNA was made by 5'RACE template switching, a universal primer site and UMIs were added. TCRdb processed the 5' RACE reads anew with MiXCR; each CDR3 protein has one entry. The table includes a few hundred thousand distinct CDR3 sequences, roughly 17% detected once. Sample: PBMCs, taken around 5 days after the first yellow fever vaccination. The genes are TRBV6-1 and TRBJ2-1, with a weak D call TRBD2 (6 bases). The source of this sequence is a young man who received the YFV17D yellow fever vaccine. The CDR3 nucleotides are TGTGCCAGCAGTCCCCCACACTTGACTAGCTCCTACAATGAGCAGTTCTTC. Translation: CASSPPHLTSSYNEQFF.